The following is a T cell receptor beta chain sequence with its context. Its specificity is unknown. This table comes from immunoSEQ multiplex PCR, and its TCRdb copy is limited to in-frame clones, with some not included. The repertoire holds around 50,000 clones, with 86% as singletons. This entry is derived from a study of T cells in localized non-small cell lung cancer. Study-wide results and caveats: Median detection of top 100 tumor clones in adjacent lung was around 57 clones. Uninvolved adjacent lung showed higher T cell clonality than tumor.

Germline-derived CDR1 and CDR2 are SGHRS and YFSETQ. The CDR3 has 14 residues. Trimming removed 0 bases at V and 8 bases at J, with 9 bases between. The sample here was peripheral blood, taken before any cancer treatment. The rearrangement joins TRBV5-1 to TRBJ1-6; D is undetermined. The sequence was obtained from a woman aged 35-75 years with stage I lung adenocarcinoma. The CDR3 loop is CASSLGNRDSPLHF. CDR3 DNA: TGCGCCAGCAGCTTGGGAAACCGGGATTCACCCCTCCACTTT. Based on the CDR3 plus reference TRBV5-1 and TRBJ1-6, the full variable domain is KAGVTQTPRYLIKTRGQQVTLSCSPISGHRSVSWYQQTPGQGLQFLFEYFSETQRNKGNFPGRFSGRQFSNSRSEMNVSTLELGDSALYLCASSLGNRDSPLHFGNGTRLTVT.